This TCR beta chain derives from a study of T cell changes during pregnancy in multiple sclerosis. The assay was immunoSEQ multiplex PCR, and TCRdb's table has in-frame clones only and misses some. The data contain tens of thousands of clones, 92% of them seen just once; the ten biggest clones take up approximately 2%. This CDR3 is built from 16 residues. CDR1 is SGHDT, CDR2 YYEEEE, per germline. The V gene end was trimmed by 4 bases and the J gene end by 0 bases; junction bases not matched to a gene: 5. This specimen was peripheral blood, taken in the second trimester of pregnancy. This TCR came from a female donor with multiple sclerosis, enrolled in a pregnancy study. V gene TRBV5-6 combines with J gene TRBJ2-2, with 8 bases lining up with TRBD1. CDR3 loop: CASSPVGQANTGELFF. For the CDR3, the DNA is TGTGCCAGCAGCCCGGTGGGACAGGCGAACACCGGGGAGCTGTTTTTT.